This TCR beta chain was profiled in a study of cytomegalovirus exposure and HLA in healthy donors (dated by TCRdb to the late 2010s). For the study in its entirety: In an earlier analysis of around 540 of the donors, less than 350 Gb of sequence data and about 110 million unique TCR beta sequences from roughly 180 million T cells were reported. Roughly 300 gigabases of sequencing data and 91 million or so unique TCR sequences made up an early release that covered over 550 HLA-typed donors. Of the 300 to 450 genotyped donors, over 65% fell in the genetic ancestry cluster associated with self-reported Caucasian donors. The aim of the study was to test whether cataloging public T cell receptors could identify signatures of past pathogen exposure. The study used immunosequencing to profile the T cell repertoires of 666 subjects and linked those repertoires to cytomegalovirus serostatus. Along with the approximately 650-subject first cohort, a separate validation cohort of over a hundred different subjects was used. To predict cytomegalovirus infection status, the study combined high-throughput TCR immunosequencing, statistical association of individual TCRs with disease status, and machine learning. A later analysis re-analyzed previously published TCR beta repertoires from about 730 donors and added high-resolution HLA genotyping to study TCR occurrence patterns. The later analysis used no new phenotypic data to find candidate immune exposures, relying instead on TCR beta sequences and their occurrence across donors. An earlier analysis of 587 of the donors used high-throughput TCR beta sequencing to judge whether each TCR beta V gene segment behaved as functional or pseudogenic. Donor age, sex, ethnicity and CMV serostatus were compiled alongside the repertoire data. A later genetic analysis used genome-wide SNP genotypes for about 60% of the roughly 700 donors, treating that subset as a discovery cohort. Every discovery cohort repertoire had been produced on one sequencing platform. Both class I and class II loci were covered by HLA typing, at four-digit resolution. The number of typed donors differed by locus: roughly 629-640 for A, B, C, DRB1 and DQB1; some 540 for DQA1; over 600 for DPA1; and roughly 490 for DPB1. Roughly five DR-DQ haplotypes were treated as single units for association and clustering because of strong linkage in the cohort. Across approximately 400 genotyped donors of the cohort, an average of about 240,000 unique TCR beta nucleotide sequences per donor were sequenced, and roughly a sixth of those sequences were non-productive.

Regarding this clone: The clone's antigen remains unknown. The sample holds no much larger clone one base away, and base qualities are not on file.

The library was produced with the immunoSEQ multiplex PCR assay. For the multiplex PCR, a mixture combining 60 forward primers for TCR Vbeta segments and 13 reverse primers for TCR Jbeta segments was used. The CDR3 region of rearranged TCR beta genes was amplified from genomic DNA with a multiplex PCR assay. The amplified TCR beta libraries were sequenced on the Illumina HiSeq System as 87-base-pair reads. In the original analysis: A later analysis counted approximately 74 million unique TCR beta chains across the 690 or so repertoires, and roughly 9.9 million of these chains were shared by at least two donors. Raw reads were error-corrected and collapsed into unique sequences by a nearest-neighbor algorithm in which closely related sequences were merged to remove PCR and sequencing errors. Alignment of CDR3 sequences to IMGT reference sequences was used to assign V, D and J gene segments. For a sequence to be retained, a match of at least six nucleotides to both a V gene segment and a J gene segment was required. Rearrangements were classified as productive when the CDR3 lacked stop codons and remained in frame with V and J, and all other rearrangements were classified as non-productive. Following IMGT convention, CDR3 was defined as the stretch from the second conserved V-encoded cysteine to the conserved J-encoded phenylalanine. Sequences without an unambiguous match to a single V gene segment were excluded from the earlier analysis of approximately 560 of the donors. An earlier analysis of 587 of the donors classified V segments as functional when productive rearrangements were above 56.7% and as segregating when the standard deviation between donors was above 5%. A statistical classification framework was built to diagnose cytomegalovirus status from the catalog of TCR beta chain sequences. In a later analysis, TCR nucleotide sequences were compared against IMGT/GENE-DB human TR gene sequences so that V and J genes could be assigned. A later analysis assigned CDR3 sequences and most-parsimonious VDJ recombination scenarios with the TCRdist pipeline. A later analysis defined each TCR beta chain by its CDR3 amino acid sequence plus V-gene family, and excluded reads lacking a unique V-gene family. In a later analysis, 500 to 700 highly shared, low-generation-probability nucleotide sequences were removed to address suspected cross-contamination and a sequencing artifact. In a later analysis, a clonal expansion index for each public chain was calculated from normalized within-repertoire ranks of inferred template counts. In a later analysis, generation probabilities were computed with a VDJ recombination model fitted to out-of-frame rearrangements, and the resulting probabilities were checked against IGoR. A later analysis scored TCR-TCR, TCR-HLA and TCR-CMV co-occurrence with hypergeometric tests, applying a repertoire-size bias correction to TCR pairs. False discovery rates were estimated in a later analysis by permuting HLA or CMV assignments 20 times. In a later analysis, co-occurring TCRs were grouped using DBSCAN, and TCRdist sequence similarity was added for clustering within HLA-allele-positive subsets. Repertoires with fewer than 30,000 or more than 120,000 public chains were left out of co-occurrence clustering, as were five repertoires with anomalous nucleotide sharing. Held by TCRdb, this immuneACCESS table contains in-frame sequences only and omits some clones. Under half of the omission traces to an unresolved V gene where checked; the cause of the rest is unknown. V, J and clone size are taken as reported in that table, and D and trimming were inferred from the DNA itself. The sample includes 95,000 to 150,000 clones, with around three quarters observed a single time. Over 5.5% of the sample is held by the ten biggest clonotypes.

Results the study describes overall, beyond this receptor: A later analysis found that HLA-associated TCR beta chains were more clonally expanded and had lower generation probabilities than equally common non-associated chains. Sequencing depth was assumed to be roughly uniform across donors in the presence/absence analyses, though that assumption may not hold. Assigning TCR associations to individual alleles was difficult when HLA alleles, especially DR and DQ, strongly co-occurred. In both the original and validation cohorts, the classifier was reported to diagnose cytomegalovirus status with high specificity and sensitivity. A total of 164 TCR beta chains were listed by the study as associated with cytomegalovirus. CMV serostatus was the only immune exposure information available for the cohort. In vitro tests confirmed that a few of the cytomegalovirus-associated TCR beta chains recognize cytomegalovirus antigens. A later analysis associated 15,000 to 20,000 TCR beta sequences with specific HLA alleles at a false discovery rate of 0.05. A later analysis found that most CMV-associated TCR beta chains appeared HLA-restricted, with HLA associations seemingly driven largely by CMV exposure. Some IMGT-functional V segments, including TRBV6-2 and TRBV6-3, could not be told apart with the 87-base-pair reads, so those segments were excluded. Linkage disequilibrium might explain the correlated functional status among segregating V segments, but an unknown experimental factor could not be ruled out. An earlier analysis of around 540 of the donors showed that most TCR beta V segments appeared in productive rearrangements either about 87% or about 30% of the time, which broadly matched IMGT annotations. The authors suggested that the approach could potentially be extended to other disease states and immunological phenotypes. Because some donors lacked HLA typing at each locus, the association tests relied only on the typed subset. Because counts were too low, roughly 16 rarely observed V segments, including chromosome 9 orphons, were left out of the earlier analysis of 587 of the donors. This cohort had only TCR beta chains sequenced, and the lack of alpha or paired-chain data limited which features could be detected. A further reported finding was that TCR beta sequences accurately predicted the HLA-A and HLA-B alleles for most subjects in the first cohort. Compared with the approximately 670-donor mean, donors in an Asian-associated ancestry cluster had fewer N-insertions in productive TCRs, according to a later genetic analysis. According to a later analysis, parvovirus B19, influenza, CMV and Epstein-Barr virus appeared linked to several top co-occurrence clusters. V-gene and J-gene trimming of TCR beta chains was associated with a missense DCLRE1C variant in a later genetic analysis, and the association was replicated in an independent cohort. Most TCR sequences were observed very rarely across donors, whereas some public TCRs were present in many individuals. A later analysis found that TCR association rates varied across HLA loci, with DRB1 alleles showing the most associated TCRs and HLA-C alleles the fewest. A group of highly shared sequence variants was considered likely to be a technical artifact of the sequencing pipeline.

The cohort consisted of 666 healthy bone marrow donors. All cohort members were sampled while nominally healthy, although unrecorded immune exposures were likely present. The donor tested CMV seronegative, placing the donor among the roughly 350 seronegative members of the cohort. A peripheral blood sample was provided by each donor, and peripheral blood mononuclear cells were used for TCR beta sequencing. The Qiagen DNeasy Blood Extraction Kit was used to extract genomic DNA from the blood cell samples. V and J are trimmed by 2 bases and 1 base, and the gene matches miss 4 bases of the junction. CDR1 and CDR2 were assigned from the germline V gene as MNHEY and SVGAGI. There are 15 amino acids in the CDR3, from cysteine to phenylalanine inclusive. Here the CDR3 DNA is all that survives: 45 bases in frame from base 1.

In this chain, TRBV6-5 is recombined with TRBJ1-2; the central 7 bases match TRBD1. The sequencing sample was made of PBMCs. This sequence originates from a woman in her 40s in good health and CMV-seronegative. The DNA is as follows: TGTGCCAGCAGTTACAGGGGGCTCGATAACTATGGCTACACCTTC. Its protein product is CASSYRGLDNYGYTF.